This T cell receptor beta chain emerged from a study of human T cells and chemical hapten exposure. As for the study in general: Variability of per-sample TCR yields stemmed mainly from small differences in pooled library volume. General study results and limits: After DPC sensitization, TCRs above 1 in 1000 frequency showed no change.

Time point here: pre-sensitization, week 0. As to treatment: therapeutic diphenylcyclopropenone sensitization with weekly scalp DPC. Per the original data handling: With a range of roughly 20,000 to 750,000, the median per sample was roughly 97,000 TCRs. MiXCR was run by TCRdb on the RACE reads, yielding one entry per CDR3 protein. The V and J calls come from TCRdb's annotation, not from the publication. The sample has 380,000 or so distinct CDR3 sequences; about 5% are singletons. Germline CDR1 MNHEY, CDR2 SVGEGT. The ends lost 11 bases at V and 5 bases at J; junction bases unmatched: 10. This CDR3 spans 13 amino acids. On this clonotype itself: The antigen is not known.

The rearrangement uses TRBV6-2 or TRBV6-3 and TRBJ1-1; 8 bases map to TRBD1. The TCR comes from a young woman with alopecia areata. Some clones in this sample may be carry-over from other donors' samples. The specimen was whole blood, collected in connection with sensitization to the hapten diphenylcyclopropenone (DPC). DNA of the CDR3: TGTGCCGCCCAGCGGACAGGGAGGACTGAAGCTTTCTTT. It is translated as CAAQRTGRTEAFF.